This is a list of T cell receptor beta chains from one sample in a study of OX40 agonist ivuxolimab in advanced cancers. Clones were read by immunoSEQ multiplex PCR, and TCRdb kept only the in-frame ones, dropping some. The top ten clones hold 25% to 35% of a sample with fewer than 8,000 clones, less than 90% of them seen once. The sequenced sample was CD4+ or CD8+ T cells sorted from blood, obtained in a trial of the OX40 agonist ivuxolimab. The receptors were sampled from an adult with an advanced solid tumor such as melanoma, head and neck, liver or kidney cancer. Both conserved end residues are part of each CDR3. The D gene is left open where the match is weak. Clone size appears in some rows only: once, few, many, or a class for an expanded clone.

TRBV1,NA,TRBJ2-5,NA,TGCACCAGCAGCCAAAGTTCGCTGGAGACCCAGTACTTC,CTSSQSSLETQYF
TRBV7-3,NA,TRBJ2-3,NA,TGTGCCAGCAGCTTAACTGAGACAGGCTTTGGGGCAGATACGCAGTATTTT,CASSLTETGFGADTQYF
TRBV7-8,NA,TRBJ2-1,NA,TGTGCCAGCAGCTTAGACTCCTACAATGAGCAGTTCTTC,CASSLDSYNEQFF
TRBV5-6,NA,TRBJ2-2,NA,TGTGCCAGCAGCTTGGCAGGGGAGTCCGGGGAGCTGTTTTTT,CASSLAGESGELFF
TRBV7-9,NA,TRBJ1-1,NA,TGTGCCAGCAGCCCGGTTGGGACAACAAGAACAACTGAAGCTTTCTTT,CASSPVGTTRTTEAFF
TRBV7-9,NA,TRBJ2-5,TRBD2,TGTGCCAGCAGCTTCCAGCGGGAGGGCCCTGGGGAGACCCAGTACTTC,CASSFQREGPGETQYF
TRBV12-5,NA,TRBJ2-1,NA,TGTGCTAGTGGTTTCTCCGGGGCGGGCTACAATGAGCAGTTCTTC,CASGFSGAGYNEQFF
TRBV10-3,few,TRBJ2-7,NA,TGTGCCATCAGTGAGGGGGGGGGCCACGAGCAGTACTTC,CAISEGGGHEQYF
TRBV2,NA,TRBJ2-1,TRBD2,TGTGCCGGCCCCCCTAGCGGGAGAGACAATGAGCAGTTCTTC,CAGPPSGRDNEQFF
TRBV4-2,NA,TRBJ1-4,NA,TGTGCCAGCAGCCCAGAGGGAGTGAGTGAAAAACTGTTTTTT,CASSPEGVSEKLFF
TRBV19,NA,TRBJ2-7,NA,TGTGCCAGTAGTCCTGCGCCCCCACTGCGATACGAGCAGTACTTC,CASSPAPPLRYEQYF
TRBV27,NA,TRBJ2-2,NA,TGTGCCAGCAGTTTCCCTAACAGCGGGGAGCTGTTTTTT,CASSFPNSGELFF
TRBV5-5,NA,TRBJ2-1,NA,TGTGCCAGCAGCTTGGAAAGGTACAATGAGCAGTTCTTC,CASSLERYNEQFF
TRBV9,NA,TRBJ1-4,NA,TGTGCCAGCAGCGTATCAGGGAATGAAAAACTGTTTTTT,CASSVSGNEKLFF
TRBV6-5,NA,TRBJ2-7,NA,TGTGCCAGCAGCTCAGAAGGTGACCTCTCCTACGAGCAGTACTTC,CASSSEGDLSYEQYF
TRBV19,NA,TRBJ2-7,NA,TGTGCCAGTAGCCCCGGGAGCTCCTACGAGCAGTACTTC,CASSPGSSYEQYF
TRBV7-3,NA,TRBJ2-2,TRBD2,TGTGCCAGCAGCCCCCATGGGACTAGCGGGAGCACCGGGGAGCTGTTTTTT,CASSPHGTSGSTGELFF
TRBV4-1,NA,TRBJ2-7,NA,TGCGCCAGCAGCCAATCGTGGGCGGGTGGGGCCTACGAGCAGTACTTC,CASSQSWAGGAYEQYF
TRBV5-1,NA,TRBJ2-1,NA,TGCGCCAGCAGGAGAATTTCCTACAATGAGCAGTTCTTC,CASRRISYNEQFF
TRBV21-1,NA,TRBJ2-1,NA,TGTGCCAGCAGCAAAGTGCGACTTAGTTTCCACAATGAGCAGTTCTTC,CASSKVRLSFHNEQFF
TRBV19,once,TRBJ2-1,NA,TGTGCCAGTAGTATAGTGGTACTCCACAATGAGCAGTTCTTC,CASSIVVLHNEQFF
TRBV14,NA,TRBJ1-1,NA,TGTGCCAGCAGCCAAGGATTGAGGAACACTGAAGCTTTCTTT,CASSQGLRNTEAFF
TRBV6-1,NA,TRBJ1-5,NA,TGTGCCAGCAAACCAGGCGGGGGGGTTCAGCCCCAGCATTTT,CASKPGGGVQPQHF
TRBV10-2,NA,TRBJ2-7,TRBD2,TGCGCCAGCAGTGAGTCTCGGTCACGGACTAGCGACTCCTACGAGCAGTACTTC,CASSESRSRTSDSYEQYF
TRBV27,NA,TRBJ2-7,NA,TGTGCCAGCAGTCGCGGAGACTACGAGCAGTACTTC,CASSRGDYEQYF
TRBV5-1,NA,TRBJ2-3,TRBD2,TGCGCCAGCAGCTCCGACGTCGGGGCGGGAGGGGACGGAGATACGCAGTATTTT,CASSSDVGAGGDGDTQYF
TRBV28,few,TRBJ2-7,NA,TGTGCCAGCTCCCCTCTAGGGGAGACCTACGAGCAGTACTTC,CASSPLGETYEQYF
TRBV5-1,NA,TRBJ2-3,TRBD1,TGCGCCAGCAGCTCGAGGGACAGGGAAAGCACAGATACGCAGTATTTT,CASSSRDRESTDTQYF
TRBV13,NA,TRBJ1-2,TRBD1,TGTGCCAGCAGCCCGGGACAGCTAGACCCCTATGGCTACACCTTC,CASSPGQLDPYGYTF
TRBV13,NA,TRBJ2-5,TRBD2,TGTGCCAGCAGGACTAGCGGGGGCCGGGGGGCCCAGTACTTC,CASRTSGGRGAQYF
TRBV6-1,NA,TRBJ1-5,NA,TGTGCCAGCAGTGAAGCGTGGGAGTATAGCAATCAGCCCCAGCATTTT,CASSEAWEYSNQPQHF
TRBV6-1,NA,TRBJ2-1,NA,TGTGCCAGCAGTGTGGGACAATACAATGAGCAGTTCTTC,CASSVGQYNEQFF
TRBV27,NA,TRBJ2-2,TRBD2,TGTGCCAGCAGACCCACGCATAGCGGGAGGACGAACACCGGGGAGCTGTTTTTT,CASRPTHSGRTNTGELFF
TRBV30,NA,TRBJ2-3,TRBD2,TGTGCCGTCACGACTAGCGGGCCCACAGATACGCAGTATTTT,CAVTTSGPTDTQYF
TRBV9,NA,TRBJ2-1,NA,TGTGCCAGCAGCGTAGCCTACAATGAGCAGTTCTTC,CASSVAYNEQFF
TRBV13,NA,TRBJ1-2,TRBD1,TGTGCCAGCAGCCCCCCGACAGGGAGTAACTATGGCTACACCTTC,CASSPPTGSNYGYTF
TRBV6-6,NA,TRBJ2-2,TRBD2,TGTGCCAGCAGTTCCGGCGGGAGGGCCCCCGGGGAGCTGTTTTTT,CASSSGGRAPGELFF
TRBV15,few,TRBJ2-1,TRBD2,TGTGCCACCAGAGGGACTAGCGGTTACAATGAGCAGTTCTTC,CATRGTSGYNEQFF
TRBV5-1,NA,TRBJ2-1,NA,TGCGCCAGCAGCCTGGGGAGAGGCTATGAGCAGTTCTTC,CASSLGRGYEQFF
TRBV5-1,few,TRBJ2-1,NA,TGCGCCAGCAGCCCCGGGCGGTCCTACAATGAGCAGTTCTTC,CASSPGRSYNEQFF
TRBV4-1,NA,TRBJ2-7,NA,TGCGCCAGCAGCCAATTCCGAGCCTACGAGCAGTACTTC,CASSQFRAYEQYF
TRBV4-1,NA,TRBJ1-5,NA,TGCGCCAGCAGCCAAGGGGGGGATCAGCCCCAGCATTTT,CASSQGGDQPQHF
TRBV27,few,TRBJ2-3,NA,TGTGCCAGCAGTTCTTTCACAGATACGCAGTATTTT,CASSSFTDTQYF
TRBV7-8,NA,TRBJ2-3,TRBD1,TGTGCCAGCAGCCCATGGACAGGGACAGATACGCAGTATTTT,CASSPWTGTDTQYF
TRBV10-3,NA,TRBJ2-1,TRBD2,TGTGCCATCAGTGACGCGGGGGTCAATGAGCAGTTCTTC,CAISDAGVNEQFF